Listed below are T cell receptor beta chains from one sample, sequenced in a study of control samples from healthy donors and cancer patients. The table came from immunoSEQ multiplex PCR; TCRdb's copy has only in-frame clones and leaves some out. Among 100,000 to 150,000 clones listed, 89% were seen once. The sample comprised blood. The source of these receptors is a man aged 45-65 years in good health. Each CDR3 is given with its conserved first and last residue.

j_call	v_call	cdr3_aa
TRBJ2-7	TRBV24-1	CATSDLSAGGTYEQYF
TRBJ1-1	TRBV12-3/TRBV12-4	CASSFGGKGGAFF
TRBJ1-1	TRBV7-2	CASSLLLPTTEAFF
TRBJ1-1	TRBV6-2/TRBV6-3	CASSADRNTEAFF
TRBJ2-3	TRBV6-4	CASSRQGSTDTQYF
TRBJ1-1	TRBV12-3/TRBV12-4	CASSLQLNTEAFF
TRBJ1-5	TRBV18	CASSPRQGVSQPQHF
TRBJ2-3	TRBV6-5	CASSYPGVIDTQYF
TRBJ2-2	TRBV27	CASSLGQGGGGELFF
TRBJ2-1	TRBV27	CASSLGVYNEQFF
TRBJ1-5	TRBV10-3	CAISSTANQPQHF
TRBJ2-2	TRBV24-1	CATSDWRTGELFF
TRBJ1-2	TRBV29-1	CSVWDREHRYTF
TRBJ2-3	TRBV5-5	CASSPPRGDSSTDTQYF
TRBJ1-6	TRBV5-1	CASSLAYGRNSPLHF
TRBJ1-2	TRBV9	CASSSRTGVYGYTF
TRBJ1-5	TRBV7-9	CASSLGTGGNQPQHF
TRBJ2-7	TRBV27	CASSPGYEQYF
TRBJ1-3	TRBV25-1	CASSEYMGRGAGNTIYF
TRBJ1-2	TRBV4-1	CASSQEGSYGYTF
TRBJ1-1	TRBV4-3	CASSQLGLRNTEAFF
TRBJ1-1	TRBV15	CATSRAGTGSEAFF
TRBJ1-2	TRBV6-1	CASSEGKGYGYTF
TRBJ1-1	TRBV2	CARGGYTEAFF
TRBJ1-1	TRBV27	CASRGRGGAEAFF
TRBJ2-2	TRBV30	CAWSVAGETGELFF
TRBJ1-1	TRBV3-1/TRBV3-2	CASSQVGPETEAFF
TRBJ2-3	TRBV5-1	CASSPTGSTQYF
TRBJ2-1	TRBV7-9	CASGWNLRSNEQFF
TRBJ1-2	TRBV5-4	CASSPGTVSNYGYTF
TRBJ2-1	TRBV9	CASSVGTYNEQFF
TRBJ2-6	TRBV24-1	CATSDGGSGANVLTF
TRBJ1-2	TRBV28	CASSITSGQGAHGYTF
TRBJ2-7	TRBV3-1/TRBV3-2	CASSQTTGGPYEQYF
TRBJ1-1	TRBV4-1	CASSQVSKRELARNTEAFF
TRBJ1-1	TRBV7-2	CASSLPGVTAFF
TRBJ2-3	TRBV11-2	CASTTQGTKYF
TRBJ1-2	TRBV6-1	CASSEGGVGNDYGYTF
TRBJ1-2	TRBV3-1/TRBV3-2	CASSQGSQGARGYTF
TRBJ1-2	TRBV6-1	CASSETGRASGYGYTF
TRBJ2-3	TRBV30	CAWRLDGFSSTDTQYF
TRBJ2-2	TRBV12-3/TRBV12-4	CASSRGNTGELFF
TRBJ1-4	TRBV11-2	CASSRDRGNEKLFF
TRBJ1-3	TRBV11-2	CASSGRDRASPSSGNTIYF
TRBJ2-3	TRBV11-2	CASSLLTSSGGTDTQYF
TRBJ1-5	TRBV7-6	CASSLGAGGLNQPQHF
TRBJ1-1	TRBV30	CAWGVPGPTAFF